This entry lists 29 T cell receptor beta chains sequenced from one sample in a study of blood T cell repertoires in COVID-19. Sequenced by immunoSEQ multiplex PCR; TCRdb stores in-frame clones only, minus some. The sample lists about 170,000 clones, around four fifths seen once, with 3.6% in the top ten. Material: PBMCs or T cells enriched from blood (not recorded which). The receptors stem from a woman in her forties or fifties in a cohort exposed to, infected with or recovered from COVID-19 (not recorded which).

V and J are TRBV6-5 and TRBJ2-1, with 8 positions matching TRBD1. This CDR3 is 15 amino acids long. The ends lost 6 bases at V and 4 bases at J; junction bases unmatched: 8. CDR1 is MNHEY, CDR2 SVGAGI, per germline. This chain's CDR3 is CASSFGQGIYNEQFF. CDR3 sequence (DNA): TGTGCCAGCAGCTTTGGACAGGGCATATACAATGAGCAGTTCTTC.

V is TRBV21-1 and J is TRBJ1-1; the table's D call, TRBD1, was not checked against the DNA. TRBV21-1 represents a pseudogene. The CDR3 runs 15 residues. The CDR3 reads CASSQIGDTNTEAFF. The CDR3 bases are TGTGCCAGCAGCCAGATAGGGGACACGAACACTGAAGCTTTCTTT.

The rearrangement links TRBV6-6 to TRBJ2-7, with TRBD1 matching 9 bases. V was clipped by 9 bases and J by 0 bases; unmatched bases: 12. This CDR3 has 16 residues. The germline V gene has CDR1 MNHNY and CDR2 SVGAGI (reference sequence). The CDR3 protein is CASSPATGGFSYEQYF. The CDR3 DNA follows: TGTGCCAGTAGTCCGGCGACAGGGGGTTTCTCCTACGAGCAGTACTTC.

V and J are TRBV19 and TRBJ1-5; D might be TRBD1 (5 bases). Trimming pared 1 base from V and 7 bases from J, leaving 20 bases between. CDR1 is LNHDA and CDR2 is SQIVND in the germline V gene (reference sequence). This CDR3 contains 17 residues. CDR3 residues: CASSIAWAAGSRQPQHF. The CDR3 DNA follows: TGTGCCAGTAGTATAGCGTGGGCGGCAGGGTCTCGGCAGCCCCAGCATTTT.

The genes are TRBV9 and TRBJ1-2, with TRBD1 matching over 7 bases. V shed 5 bases, J shed 3 bases, and the junction held 1 base outside the gene matches. CDR1 is SGDLS, CDR2 YYNGEE, per germline. The CDR3 is 12 amino acids. Here the CDR3 reads CASRGTDYGYTF. CDR3 sequence (DNA): TGTGCCAGCAGAGGGACAGACTATGGCTACACCTTC. Filled out from reference TRBV9 and TRBJ1-2, the complete variable domain reads DSGVTQTPKHLITATGQRVTLRCSPRSGDLSVYWYQQSLDQGLQFLIQYYNGEERAKGNILERFSAQQFPDLHSELNLSSLELGDSALYFCASRGTDYGYTFGSGTRLTVV.

In regard to this clone: In the same sample, other DNA sequences code for this CDR3. The V and J genes are TRBV7-8 and TRBJ1-2; TRBD1 agrees at 7 bases. Germline CDR1 SGHVS, CDR2 FQNEAQ. The V segment lost 3 bases and the J segment 0 bases; nucleotides outside the gene matches: 7. The CDR3 is made up of 16 amino acids. CDR3 nucleotides: TGTGCCAGCAGCTTGGTTGGGGGACAGTCTAACTATGGCTACACCTTC. Translated: CASSLVGGQSNYGYTF.

As DNA, the CDR3 is TGCGCCAGCAGCTCCACTTCTACGGTGCGCTATGGCTACACCTTC. Translating it yields CASSSTSTVRYGYTF. This chain connects TRBV4-1 to TRBJ1-2; D is undetermined. The germline V and J ends were trimmed by 5 bases and 4 bases, with 17 bases remaining between them. Germline CDR1 is MGHRA and CDR2 is YSYEKL. This CDR3 is built from 15 residues.

The chain is built from TRBV4-1 and TRBJ1-5; D uncertain. The germline CDR1 and CDR2 sequences are MGHRA and YSYEKL. This CDR3 is 13 amino acids long. V was cut by 0 bases and J by 9 bases, with 9 bases left in between. The CDR3 reads CASSQEVVLPQHF. CDR3 sequence (DNA): TGCGCCAGCAGCCAAGAAGTGGTACTGCCCCAGCATTTT.

The chain carries TRBV6-5 and TRBJ1-1, with TRBD1 matching 8 bases. J lost 5 bases, V lost 6 bases, and 11 bases had no gene match. The CDR3 runs 15 residues. CDR1 and CDR2 from the germline V gene are MNHEY and SVGAGI. CDR3 amino acids: CASRGDRLSGTEAFF. CDR3 DNA: TGTGCCAGCAGGGGGGACAGGCTAAGTGGAACTGAAGCTTTCTTT.

The J gene is TRBJ1-3, the V gene TRBV10-1, with 7 bases identical to TRBD1. The CDR3 contains 16 residues. Looked up from germline, CDR1 is WNHNN and CDR2 is SYGVQD (reference sequence). Trimming at V came to 4 bases and at J to 0 bases, leaving 6 bases not matched to a gene. The CDR3 here is CASSGGTVPSGNTIYF. The CDR3 bases are TGCGCCAGCAGTGGGGGGACAGTGCCCTCTGGAAACACCATATATTTT.

The V gene is TRBV19, the J gene TRBJ2-5; a weak D match, TRBD1 (6 bases). Germline V gives CDR1 LNHDA, CDR2 SQIVND (reference sequence). This CDR3 region has 13 residues. V lost 5 bases, J lost 4 bases, and 11 bases lay in between. CDR3 protein: CASSPPDRETQYF. Here the CDR3 DNA reads TGTGCCAGTAGTCCACCGGACAGAGAGACCCAGTACTTC.

The V call is TRBV11-2, the J call TRBJ2-1, with 7 bases that match TRBD1. There are 13 residues in the CDR3. The germline V gene encodes CDR1 SGHAT and CDR2 FQNNGV. V lost 3 bases to trimming and J lost 9 bases; unmatched junction nucleotides: 5. The CDR3 nucleotides are TGTGCCAGCAGCTTCGGGACAGAGGGTGAGCAGTTCTTC. Protein product: CASSFGTEGEQFF.

CDR3 in amino acids: CASRSGYGNTGELFF. CDR3 in DNA: TGTGCCAGTCGATCCGGGTATGGGAACACCGGGGAGCTGTTTTTT. The chain links TRBV19 to TRBJ2-2; no definite D call. Germline CDR1 is LNHDA and CDR2 is SQIVND (reference sequence). Trimming shortened V by 8 bases and J by 1 base, and 14 bases separated the two germline ends. This CDR3 is built from 15 residues.

The genes are TRBV27 and TRBJ1-1; D not resolved. V was pared by 6 bases and J by 6 bases, with 17 bases between. CDR3 length equals 14 residues. CDR1 MNHEY and CDR2 SMNVEV come from the germline V gene (reference sequence). CDR3 nucleotide sequence: TGTGCCAGCAGGCCCAGTCGGGATAGGGCTGAAGCTTTCTTT. It is translated as CASRPSRDRAEAFF.

The genes are TRBV6-7 and TRBJ1-5; TRBD1 is a possible D gene (5 bases). TRBV6-7 is labeled an ORF, and its function is uncertain. The CDR3 length is 13 residues. V was trimmed by 2 bases and J by 7 bases, leaving 9 bases between them. The chain's CDR3 is CASSYRGNQPQHF. Written as DNA, the CDR3 is TGTGCCAGCAGTTACCGGGGGAACCAGCCCCAGCATTTT.

The chain has TRBV30 and TRBJ1-4; 7 bases align to TRBD1. J was trimmed by 8 bases and V by 0 bases; bases with no gene match: 6. From germline, CDR1 is GTSNPN and CDR2 SVGIG (reference sequence). The CDR3 is 14 amino acids. The CDR3 here is CAWSVQGGVEKLFF. CDR3 DNA sequence: TGTGCCTGGAGTGTACAAGGGGGCGTCGAAAAACTGTTTTTT.

This clone came up a few times. The CDR3 bases are TGCAGCGTTGAAGCCGGGAGTATTCAGTTCTTC. Translating it yields CSVEAGSIQFF. The chain joins TRBV29-1 to TRBJ2-1; TRBD2 is a possible D gene (6 bases). CDR3 length: 11 residues. The V end lost 1 base, the J end lost 13 bases, and 11 bases lay between the germline ends. Germline V gene sequence: CDR1 SQVTM, CDR2 ANQGSEA.

This sequence joins TRBV30 and TRBJ1-1; 9 bases map to TRBD1. V gave up 6 bases and J gave up 2 bases; unmatched junction bases: 4. The CDR3 has 13 amino acids. Per germline, CDR1 GTSNPN and CDR2 SVGIG (reference sequence). CDR3 in DNA: TGTGCCTGCCGGACAGGGGTTAACACTGAAGCTTTCTTT. Amino acid sequence: CACRTGVNTEAFF.

This clone was counted a single time. The chain combines TRBV5-1 with TRBJ2-1, with 7 bases identical to TRBD1. The germline V gene has CDR1 SGHRS and CDR2 YFSETQ. The J segment lost 6 bases and the V segment lost 1 base, leaving 10 bases of the junction unmatched. The CDR3 runs 16 residues. The CDR3 is CASSLPPDRALNEQFF. CDR3 in DNA: TGCGCCAGCAGCTTGCCACCTGACAGGGCCCTCAATGAGCAGTTCTTC. The whole variable domain, filled in from reference TRBV5-1 and TRBJ2-1, reads KAGVTQTPRYLIKTRGQQVTLSCSPISGHRSVSWYQQTPGQGLQFLFEYFSETQRNKGNFPGRFSGRQFSNSRSEMNVSTLELGDSALYLCASSLPPDRALNEQFFGPGTRLTVL.

The chain uses TRBV3-1 (or the pseudogene TRBV3-2) and TRBJ2-7; possible D gene TRBD2, 7 bases. This CDR3 is built from 13 residues. V lost 4 bases and J lost 6, with 13 bases in between. The V gene's germline CDR1 is LGHDT and CDR2 YNNKEL (reference sequence). CDR3 sequence: CASSPGAGVEQYF. The CDR3 DNA sequence: TGTGCCAGCAGCCCGGGGGCGGGAGTCGAGCAGTACTTC.

The chain couples TRBV27 to TRBJ1-2; perhaps TRBD1 as D (5 bases). Germline V gene sequence: CDR1 MNHEY, CDR2 SMNVEV (reference sequence). The CDR3 loop spans 14 amino acids. Trimming removed 2 bases at V and 5 bases at J, with 12 bases between. DNA for the CDR3: TGTGCCAGCAGTTTACTTCCCGGGGGTTATGGCTACACCTTC. It is translated as CASSLLPGGYGYTF.

This clone was seen a few times. The chain links TRBV6-4 to TRBJ2-2, with 7 bases aligning to TRBD1. The CDR3 is 14 amino acids. Germline CDR1 MRHNA, CDR2 SNTAGT. Trimming took 8 bases from V and 5 from J; bases not matched to a gene: 8. The chain's CDR3 is CASRSGTETGELFF. The CDR3 coding sequence is TGTGCCAGCCGCTCCGGGACAGAGACCGGGGAGCTGTTTTTT.

The genes are TRBV10-3 and TRBJ2-3, with 7 positions matching TRBD2. Germline V gene sequence: CDR1 ENHRY, CDR2 SYGVKD. V was pared by 6 bases and J by 0 bases, with 6 bases of the junction left unmatched. The length of the CDR3 is 15 residues. The CDR3 DNA reads as TGTGCCATCAGCCGGGACTACCCAAGCACAGATACGCAGTATTTT. It yields the protein CAISRDYPSTDTQYF.

This clone has just one count. This sample includes further DNA sequences coding for the same CDR3. The chain couples TRBV5-1 to TRBJ2-5, with TRBD1 matching 9 bases. The junction had 4 bases not matched to a gene; V was cut back by 2 bases and J by 5 bases. The length of the CDR3 is 14 residues. CDR1 is SGHRS and CDR2 is YFSETQ in the germline V gene. In nucleotides, the CDR3 is TGCGCCAGCAGCTTCGGACAGGGGAGGGAGACCCAGTACTTC. Protein sequence: CASSFGQGRETQYF.

The V and J genes are TRBV11-3 and TRBJ2-7; 8 bases align to TRBD1. The ends lost 5 bases at V and 0 bases at J; junction bases unmatched: 9. Germline CDR1 SGHNT, CDR2 YENEEA. The CDR3 length is 16 residues. The CDR3 bases are TGTGCCAGCAGCCCCGGACAGGGACAGAGCTCCTACGAGCAGTACTTC. Protein sequence: CASSPGQGQSSYEQYF.

The chain is built from TRBV3-1 (or the pseudogene TRBV3-2) and TRBJ1-4; D is possibly TRBD1 (5 bases). V was clipped by 4 bases and J by 8 bases, with 17 bases between them. The CDR3 runs 15 residues. The V gene's germline CDR1 is LGHDT and CDR2 YNNKEL (reference sequence). CDR3 sequence (DNA): TGTGCCAGCAGCCCCAGTCCAGGGCAACGGGAAAAACTGTTTTTT. Translation gives CASSPSPGQREKLFF.

CDR3 DNA: TGTGCCAGCTACCTCGTCGTTTTTAAGGGGGCCTACGAGCAGTACTTC. Protein: CASYLVVFKGAYEQYF. The J gene is TRBJ2-7, the V gene TRBV6-4; tentatively, D is TRBD1 (6 bases). V shed 8 bases and J shed 2 bases, with 22 bases lying between them. The CDR3 runs 16 residues. Germline lookup yields CDR1 MRHNA and CDR2 SNTAGT.

This chain links TRBV10-3 with TRBJ2-5, with no clear D. The CDR3 covers 14 residues. Germline V gene data show CDR1 as ENHRY and CDR2 as SYGVKD. Between the trimmed V and J ends, which lost 6 bases and 5 bases, there was a span of 16 bases. In DNA, the CDR3 is TGTGCCATCAGCGATCCTACCAGACATGAGACCCAGTACTTC. Protein: CAISDPTRHETQYF.

The chain is built from TRBV11-2 and TRBJ2-7; D possibly corresponds to TRBD1 (6 bases). The germline CDR1 and CDR2 sequences are SGHAT and FQNNGV. V was trimmed by 5 bases and J by 3 bases, leaving 11 bases between them. CDR3 length: 13 residues. Here the CDR3 reads CASSRTGFYEQYF. The CDR3 DNA is TGTGCCAGCAGCCGAACAGGGTTCTACGAGCAGTACTTC.